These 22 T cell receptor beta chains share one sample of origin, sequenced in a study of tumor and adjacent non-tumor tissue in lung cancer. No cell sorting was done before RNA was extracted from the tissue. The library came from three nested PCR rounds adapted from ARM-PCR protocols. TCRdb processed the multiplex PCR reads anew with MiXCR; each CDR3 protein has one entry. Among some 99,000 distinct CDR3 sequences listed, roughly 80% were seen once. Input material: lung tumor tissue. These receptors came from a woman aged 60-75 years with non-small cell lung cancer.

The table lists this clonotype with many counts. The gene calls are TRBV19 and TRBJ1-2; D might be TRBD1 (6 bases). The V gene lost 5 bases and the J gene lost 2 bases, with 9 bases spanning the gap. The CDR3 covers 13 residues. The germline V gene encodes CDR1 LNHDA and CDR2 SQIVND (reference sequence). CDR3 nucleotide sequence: TGTGCCAGTAGTGCCGGACAGAACTATGGCTACACCTTC. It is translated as CASSAGQNYGYTF.

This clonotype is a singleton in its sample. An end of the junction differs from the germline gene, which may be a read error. This chain's CDR3 is CANSERGRDHEQYF. The CDR3 region has the DNA TGTGCCAACAGTGAGCGAGGCCGGGACCACGAGCAGTACTTC. This chain connects TRBV10-3 to TRBJ2-7; D is perhaps TRBD1 or TRBD2 (5 bases each). Germline V gene data show CDR1 as ENHRY and CDR2 as SYGVKD. The CDR3 is made up of 14 amino acids.

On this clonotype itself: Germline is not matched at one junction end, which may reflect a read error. Here the CDR3 DNA reads TGTGCCAGCAGTTCCCAGGGGGCTAACAAAGGGGAGCTATTTTTT. This encodes CASSSQGANKGELFF. The chain joins TRBV6-2 or TRBV6-3 to TRBJ2-2; 8 nucleotides agree with TRBD1. Germline V CDR1 and CDR2: MNHEY, SVGEGT. This CDR3 is 15 amino acids long.

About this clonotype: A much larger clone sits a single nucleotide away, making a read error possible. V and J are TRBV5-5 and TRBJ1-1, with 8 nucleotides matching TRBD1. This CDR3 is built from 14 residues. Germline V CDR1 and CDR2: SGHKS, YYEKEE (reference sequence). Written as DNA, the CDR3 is TGTGCCAGCAGCTTAAGGACAGGGAACTCTGAAGTTTTCTTT. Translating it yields CASSLRTGNSEVFF.

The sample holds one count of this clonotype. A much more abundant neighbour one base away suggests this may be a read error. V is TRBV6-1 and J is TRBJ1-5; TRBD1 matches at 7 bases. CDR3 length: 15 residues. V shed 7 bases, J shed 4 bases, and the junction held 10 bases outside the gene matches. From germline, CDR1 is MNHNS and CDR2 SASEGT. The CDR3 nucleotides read TGTGCCAGCAAAACTGGACAGGTTCTAAATCAGCCCCAGCATTTT. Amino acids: CASKTGQVLNQPQHF.

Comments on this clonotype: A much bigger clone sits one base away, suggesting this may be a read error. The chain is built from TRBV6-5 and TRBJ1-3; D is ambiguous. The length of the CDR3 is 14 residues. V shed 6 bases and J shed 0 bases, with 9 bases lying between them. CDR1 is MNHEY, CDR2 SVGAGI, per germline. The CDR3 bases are TGTGCCAGCAGGACTAAAATCTCTGGAAACACCATATATTTT. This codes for CASRTKISGNTIYF.

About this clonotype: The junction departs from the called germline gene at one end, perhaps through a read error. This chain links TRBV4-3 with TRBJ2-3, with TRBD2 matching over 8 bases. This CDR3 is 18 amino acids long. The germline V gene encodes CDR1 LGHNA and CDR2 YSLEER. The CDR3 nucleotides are TGCGCCAGCAGTCAAGAGGACTCACCGGGAGGGCCTCCAGATACGCAGTATTTT. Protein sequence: CASSQEDSPGGPPDTQYF.

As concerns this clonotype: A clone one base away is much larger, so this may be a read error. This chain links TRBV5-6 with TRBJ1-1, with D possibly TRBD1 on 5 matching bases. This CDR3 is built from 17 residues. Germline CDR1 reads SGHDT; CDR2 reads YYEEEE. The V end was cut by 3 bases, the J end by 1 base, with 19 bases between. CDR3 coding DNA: TGTGCCAGCAGCTCATATATCTCCGGGACGACGAACACTGAAGCTTTCTTT. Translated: CASSSYISGTTNTEAFF.

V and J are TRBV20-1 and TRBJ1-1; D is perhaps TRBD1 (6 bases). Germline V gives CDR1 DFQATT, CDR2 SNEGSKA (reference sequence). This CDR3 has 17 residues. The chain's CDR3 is CSPNHKGEYPMNTEAFF. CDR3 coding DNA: TGCAGCCCTAATCACAAGGGGGAGTATCCCATGAACACTGAAGCTTTCTTT.

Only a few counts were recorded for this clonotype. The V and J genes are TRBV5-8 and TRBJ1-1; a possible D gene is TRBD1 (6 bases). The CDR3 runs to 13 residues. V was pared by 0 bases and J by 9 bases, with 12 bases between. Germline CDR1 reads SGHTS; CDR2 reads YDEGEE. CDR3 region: CASSLGPRGKAFF. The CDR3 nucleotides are TGTGCCAGCAGCTTGGGGCCGAGGGGGAAAGCTTTCTTT.

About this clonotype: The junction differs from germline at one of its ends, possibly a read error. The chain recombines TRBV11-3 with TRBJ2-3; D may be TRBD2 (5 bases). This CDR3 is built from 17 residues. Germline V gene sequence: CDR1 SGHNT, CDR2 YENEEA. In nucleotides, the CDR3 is TGTGCCAGCAGCTCCGACTGGACGCGCTCTAGCACAGATACGCGGTATTTT. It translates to CASSSDWTRSSTDTRYF.

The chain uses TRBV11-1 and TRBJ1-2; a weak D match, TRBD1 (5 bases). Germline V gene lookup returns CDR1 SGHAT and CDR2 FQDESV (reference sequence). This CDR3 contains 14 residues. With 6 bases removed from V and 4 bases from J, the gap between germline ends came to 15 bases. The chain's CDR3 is CASRPRDPLYGYTF. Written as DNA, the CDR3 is TGTGCCAGCAGACCACGGGACCCGCTCTATGGCTACACCTTC.

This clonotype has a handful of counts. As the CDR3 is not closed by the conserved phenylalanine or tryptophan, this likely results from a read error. In DNA form, the CDR3 reads TGTGCCAGTAGCTTGCAGTACTCCTACAATGAGCAGTTCCTC. Translating gives CASSLQYSYNEQFL. This chain uses TRBV11-3 with TRBJ2-1; the D is unclear. The CDR3 contains 14 residues. CDR1 SGHNT and CDR2 YENEEA come from the germline V gene.

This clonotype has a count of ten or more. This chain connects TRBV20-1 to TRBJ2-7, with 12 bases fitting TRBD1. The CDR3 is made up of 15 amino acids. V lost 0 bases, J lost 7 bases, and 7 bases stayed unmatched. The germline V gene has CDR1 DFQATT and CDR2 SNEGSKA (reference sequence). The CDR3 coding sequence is TGCAGTGCTAGAGACGCGGGACAGGGGGCAGGGGAGCAGTACTTC. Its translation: CSARDAGQGAGEQYF.

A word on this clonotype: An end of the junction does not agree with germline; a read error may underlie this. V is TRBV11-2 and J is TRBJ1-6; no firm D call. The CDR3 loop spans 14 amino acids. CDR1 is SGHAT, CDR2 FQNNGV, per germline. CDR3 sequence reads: CASNLGASNSPLHF. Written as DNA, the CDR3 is TGTGCCAGCAACTTAGGAGCTAGTAATTCACCCCTCCACTTT.

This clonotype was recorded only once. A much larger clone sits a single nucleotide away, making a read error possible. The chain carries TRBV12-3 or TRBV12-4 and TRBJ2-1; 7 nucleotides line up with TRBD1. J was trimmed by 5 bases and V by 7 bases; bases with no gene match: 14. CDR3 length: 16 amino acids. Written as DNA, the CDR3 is TGTGCCAGCATCCCCTGGGAAGGGGGCTCGGACAATGAGCAGTTCTTC. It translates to CASIPWEGGSDNEQFF.

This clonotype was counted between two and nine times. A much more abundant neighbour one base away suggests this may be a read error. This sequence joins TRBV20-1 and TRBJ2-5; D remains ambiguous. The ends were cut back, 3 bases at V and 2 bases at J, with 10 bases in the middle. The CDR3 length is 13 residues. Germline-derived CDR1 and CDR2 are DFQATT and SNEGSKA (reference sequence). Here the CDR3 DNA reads TGCAGTGCTAGTGAACTACTGCAAGAGACCCAGTACTTC. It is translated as CSASELLQETQYF.

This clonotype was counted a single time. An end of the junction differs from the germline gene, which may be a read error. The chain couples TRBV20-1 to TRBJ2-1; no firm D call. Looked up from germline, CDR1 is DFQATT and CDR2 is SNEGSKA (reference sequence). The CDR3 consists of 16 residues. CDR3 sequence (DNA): TGTAGTGCCCGAACCCCAAAATTCGCCTCCTACAATGAGCAGCTCTTC. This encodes CSARTPKFASYNEQLF.

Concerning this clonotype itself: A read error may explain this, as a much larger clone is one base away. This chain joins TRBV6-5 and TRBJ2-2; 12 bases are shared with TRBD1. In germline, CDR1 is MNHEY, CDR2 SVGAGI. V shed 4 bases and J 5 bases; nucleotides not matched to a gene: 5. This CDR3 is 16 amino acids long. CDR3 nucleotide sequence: TGTGCCAGCAGTTCCCGGGACAGGGGGCAAACCGGGGAGCTGTTTTTT. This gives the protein CASSSRDRGQTGELFF.

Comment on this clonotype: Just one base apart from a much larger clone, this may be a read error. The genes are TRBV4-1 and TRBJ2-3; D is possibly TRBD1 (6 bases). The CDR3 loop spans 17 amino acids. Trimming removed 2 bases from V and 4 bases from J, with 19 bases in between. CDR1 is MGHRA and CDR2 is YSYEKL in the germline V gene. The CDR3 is CASSQNMHGGFADTQYF. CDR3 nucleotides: TGCGCCAGCAGCCAAAATATGCATGGGGGCTTCGCAGATACGCAGTATTTT.

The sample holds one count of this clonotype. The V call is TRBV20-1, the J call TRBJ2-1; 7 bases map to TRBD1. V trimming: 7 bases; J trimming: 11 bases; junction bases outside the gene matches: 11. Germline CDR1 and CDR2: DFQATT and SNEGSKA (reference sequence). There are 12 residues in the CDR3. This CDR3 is CSVRGRWDKQFF. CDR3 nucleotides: TGCAGTGTCAGGGGGAGATGGGATAAGCAGTTCTTC.

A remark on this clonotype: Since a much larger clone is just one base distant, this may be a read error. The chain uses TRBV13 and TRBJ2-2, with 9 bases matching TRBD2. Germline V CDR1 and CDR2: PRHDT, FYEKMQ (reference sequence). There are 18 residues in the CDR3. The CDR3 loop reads CASSLVGLAGRSTGVLFF. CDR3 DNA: TGTGCCAGCAGCTTAGTGGGGCTAGCGGGAAGAAGTACCGGGGTGCTGTTTTTT.